Listed below are T cell receptor beta chains from one sample, sequenced in a study of cytomegalovirus exposure and HLA in healthy donors. Only in-frame clones appear in the TCRdb table, and some are missing; sequencing was by immunoSEQ multiplex PCR. Of 55,000 to 80,000 clones in the sample, around 70% were seen once. Sequences were obtained from PBMCs. The receptor source for this set is a woman in her 30s in good health and CMV-seropositive. CDR3s include the opening cysteine and the closing phenylalanine or tryptophan. Each record gives: D gene, V gene, J gene, clone size, CDR3 DNA, CDR3 protein. D genes are given only for firm matches. A clone size is listed for some rows: how often the clone was seen (once, few, many), or a class if it is expanded.

TRBD1	TRBV28	TRBJ2-3	NA	TGTGCCAGCAGTAGGACAGGGGTTGATACGCAGTATTTT	CASSRTGVDTQYF
TRBD2	TRBV5-1	TRBJ2-5	NA	TGCGCCAGCAGCTCCGGGACTAGCGGGTGGCAAGAGACCCAGTACTTC	CASSSGTSGWQETQYF
NA	TRBV30	TRBJ2-1	NA	TGTGCCTGGAGTCCATACAATGAGCAGTTCTTC	CAWSPYNEQFF
TRBD2	TRBV5-1	TRBJ2-1	NA	TGCGCCAGCAGCGCCACTAGCGGGAGTAATGAGCAGTTCTTC	CASSATSGSNEQFF
TRBD1	TRBV29-1	TRBJ1-2	NA	TGCAGCGTTGAACAACCGGGACAGGGTGGCTATGGCTACACCTTC	CSVEQPGQGGYGYTF
TRBD2	TRBV6-1	TRBJ2-1	few	TGTGCCAGCAGCGCCGGGACTAGCGGGAGAGCTGAGCAGTTCTTC	CASSAGTSGRAEQFF
NA	TRBV6-5	TRBJ2-6	NA	TGTGCCAGCAGTTACGTCTCCGGGGCCAACGTCCTGACTTTC	CASSYVSGANVLTF
NA	TRBV4-1	TRBJ2-5	few	TGCGCCAGCAGCCAAGATTTGGGGGGAGTGACCCAGTACTTC	CASSQDLGGVTQYF
NA	TRBV20-1	TRBJ2-7	NA	TGCAGTGCTAGAGACCCGGGACATCAGAGATTC	CSARDPGHQRF
TRBD2	TRBV30	TRBJ2-4	few	TGTGCCTGGAGGGGAGGGGATCTAGCCAAAAACATTCAGTACTTC	CAWRGGDLAKNIQYF
NA	TRBV4-2	TRBJ2-1	NA	TGTGCCAGCAGCTCCCCGAGCTACGTCTATGAGCAGTTCTTC	CASSSPSYVYEQFF
NA	TRBV5-1	TRBJ2-5	NA	TGCGCCAGCAGCTTTACACAGAGGGTCCAAGAGACCCAGTACTTC	CASSFTQRVQETQYF
NA	TRBV7-3	TRBJ2-1	NA	TGTGCCAGCAGCTTCCCGGTCTTCTCCTACAATGAGCAGTTCTTC	CASSFPVFSYNEQFF
NA	TRBV5-4	TRBJ2-3	NA	TGTGCCAGCAGCCGCCGCGCAATTAGGGAGGATACGCAGTATTTT	CASSRRAIREDTQYF
TRBD1	TRBV4-1	TRBJ1-4	NA	TGCGCCAGCAGCCAGGGGGACAGGGTCTATGAAAAACTGTTTTTT	CASSQGDRVYEKLFF
TRBD2	TRBV6-6	TRBJ2-7	once	TGTGCCAGCAGGACTGGATCAGCGGGAGCGGGCGAGCAGTACTTC	CASRTGSAGAGEQYF
NA	TRBV9	TRBJ2-1	NA	TGTGCCAGCAGCGTAGTGTCTAGCGCGACCTCCTACAATGAGCAGTTCTTC	CASSVVSSATSYNEQFF
TRBD2	TRBV30	TRBJ2-7	NA	TGTGCCTGGAGTGGAGGGAGGGCCTTCGAGCAGTACTTC	CAWSGGRAFEQYF
NA	TRBV5-4	TRBJ2-5	NA	TGTGCCAGCAGCTTGATCAGGGCAGGGGAGACCCAGTACTTC	CASSLIRAGETQYF
NA	TRBV5-5	TRBJ2-7	NA	TGTGCCAGCAGCTTGCTGAGCGGGTTAAGCTCCTACGAGCAGTACTTC	CASSLLSGLSSYEQYF
NA	TRBV7-9	TRBJ1-1	NA	TGTGCCAGCAGCGCCAGGGGTGGCACTGAAGCTTTCTTT	CASSARGGTEAFF
TRBD1	TRBV6-5	TRBJ1-1	NA	TGTGCCAGCGCCCAAGACAGGGGGCGAACTGAAGCTTTCTTT	CASAQDRGRTEAFF
NA	TRBV30	TRBJ1-5	NA	TGTGCCTGGAGTGCTATACAGGGTGTTAGCAATCAGCCCCAGCATTTT	CAWSAIQGVSNQPQHF
NA	TRBV10-2	TRBJ2-7	NA	TGCGCCAGCAGTGAGTATGGTTTGGGGCAGCAGTACTTC	CASSEYGLGQQYF
TRBD1	TRBV6-5	TRBJ2-7	NA	TGTGCCAGCAGTTATGGGACAGGCCCCTACGAGCAGTACTTC	CASSYGTGPYEQYF
NA	TRBV19	TRBJ1-2	NA	TGTGCCAGTTCCTACGGGGCTAACTATGGCTACACCTTC	CASSYGANYGYTF
TRBD1	TRBV7-9	TRBJ1-5	NA	TGTGCCAGCAGTATCGGACAGGGGTTATTGGGGGACCGCAATCAGCCCCAGCATTTT	CASSIGQGLLGDRNQPQHF
TRBD1	TRBV29-1	TRBJ2-6	NA	TGCAGCGTGCCCCAAGACAGGGGTTCCGGCTCTGGGGCCAACGTCCTGACTTTC	CSVPQDRGSGSGANVLTF
NA	TRBV2	TRBJ2-3	few	TGTGCCAGCAGTGAAGCTGGGGCGGGGAAGAGAACGCAGTATTTT	CASSEAGAGKRTQYF
NA	TRBV29-1	TRBJ1-2	many	TGCAGCACCGATACGGAGGGGTTACATTACACCTTC	CSTDTEGLHYTF
NA	TRBV29-1	TRBJ2-7	NA	TGCAGCGTTGAGTTTAACAGCTACGAGCAGTACTTC	CSVEFNSYEQYF
NA	TRBV6-5	TRBJ1-1	NA	TGTGCCAGCAGTTACTCCCCGGGGACTGAAGCTTTCTTT	CASSYSPGTEAFF
TRBD1	TRBV27	TRBJ1-1	NA	TGTGCCAGCAGTTCACAGGGGGCGCACACTGAAGCTTTCTTT	CASSSQGAHTEAFF
NA	TRBV19	TRBJ1-1	NA	TGTGCCCGTCAGGTGGGGCCTGAAGCTTTCTTT	CARQVGPEAFF
NA	TRBV19	TRBJ1-1	NA	TGTGCCAGTAGTATAATCCGGGATAGCGCTGAAGCTTTCTTT	CASSIIRDSAEAFF
TRBD1	TRBV28	TRBJ2-7	NA	TGTGCCAGCACCACCCCCGGGACAGGAGTTCTCGAGCAGTACTTC	CASTTPGTGVLEQYF
NA	TRBV5-1	TRBJ1-2	NA	TGCGCCAGCAGCCCCCCACCTCCGGGACTGAGGGGTGGCTACACCTTC	CASSPPPPGLRGGYTF
NA	TRBV5-6	TRBJ1-2	few	TGTGCCAGCAGCAGCTGGTGGAGCCCTTATGGCTACACCTTC	CASSSWWSPYGYTF
NA	TRBV5-4	TRBJ1-2	few	TGTGCCAGCAGCTTGGCGGGGGTTGATGGCTACACCTTC	CASSLAGVDGYTF
TRBD2	TRBV5-4	TRBJ2-3	NA	TGTGCCAGCAGCTACCCTAGCGGGATCGGAACAGATACGCAGTATTTT	CASSYPSGIGTDTQYF